This T cell receptor beta chain was captured by sequencing in a study of T cells in localized non-small cell lung cancer. Findings and limits, study-wide: Adjacent lung tissue had a median roughly 62 of the top 100 clones found in the tumor.

The CDR3 is 14 amino acids. Germline loops: CDR1 GTSNPN, CDR2 SVGIG (reference sequence). The junction had 6 bases not matched to a gene; V was cut back by 4 bases and J by 1 base. Sequenced by immunoSEQ multiplex PCR; TCRdb stores in-frame clones only, minus some. The sample shows 10,000 to 15,000 clones, roughly 84% of them seen only once. Note on this clone: Its antigen is unidentified.

This specimen was peripheral blood, taken before any cancer treatment. This chain links TRBV30 with TRBJ1-1; 7 bases are a match to TRBD1. This receptor was identified in a male donor at least 60 years old with stage I squamous cell lung carcinoma. The CDR3 sequence: CAWKGDSPNTEAFF. The CDR3 DNA reads TGTGCCTGGAAAGGGGACAGCCCGAACACTGAAGCTTTCTTT.